This entry lists 28 T cell receptor beta chains sequenced from one sample in a study of OX40 agonist ivuxolimab in advanced cancers. Assay used: immunoSEQ multiplex PCR; TCRdb lists only in-frame clones, some missing. The data hold approximately 35,000 clones, with 65% to 80% observed a single time. The sequenced sample was CD4+ or CD8+ T cells sorted from blood, obtained in a trial of the OX40 agonist ivuxolimab. Receptor source: an adult with an advanced solid tumor such as melanoma, head and neck, liver or kidney cancer.

The chain recombines TRBV5-8 with TRBJ1-2; D gene unclear. The CDR3 contains 16 residues. The V end lost 0 bases, the J end lost 3 bases, and 15 bases lay between the germline ends. Germline CDR1 is SGHTS and CDR2 is YDEGEE. CDR3 loop: CASSLGFEAAYYGYTF. CDR3 DNA: TGTGCCAGCAGCTTGGGTTTCGAGGCGGCCTACTATGGCTACACCTTC.

The chain employs TRBV5-6 and TRBJ2-1; D not resolved. Germline values: CDR1 SGHDT, CDR2 YYEEEE. V lost 0 bases, J lost 1 base, and 8 bases lay in between. The CDR3 is 15 residues long. The CDR3, as DNA: TGTGCCAGCAGCTTGGATGTCAGATCCTACAATGAGCAGTTCTTC. Protein product: CASSLDVRSYNEQFF.

This chain connects TRBV28 to TRBJ2-1, with D maybe TRBD2 (5 bases). The CDR3 runs 13 residues. Germline CDR1 and CDR2: MDHEN and SYDVKM. V lost 2 bases and J lost 4, with 6 bases in between. CDR3 DNA: TGTGCCAGCAGTTTACCGGGGTACAATGAGCAGTTCTTC. Translated: CASSLPGYNEQFF.

The genes are TRBV5-1 and TRBJ1-1; 8 bases match TRBD1. Germline CDR1 reads SGHRS; CDR2 reads YFSETQ. Trimming at V came to 1 base and at J to 1 base, leaving 3 bases not matched to a gene. The CDR3 spans 15 residues. CDR3 bases: TGCGCCAGCAGCTTGTTAGGGACAGGGAACACTGAAGCTTTCTTT. Translation gives CASSLLGTGNTEAFF.

This sequence joins TRBV6-1 and TRBJ2-7, with 7 bases that match TRBD1. This CDR3 is 13 amino acids long. The V gene's germline CDR1 is MNHNS and CDR2 SASEGT. Losses at the gene ends were 6 bases for V and 5 bases for J; bases not matched to a gene: 7. The DNA of the CDR3 is TGTGCCAGCAGCCTGCGACAGGGCCACGAGCAGTACTTC. It encodes CASSLRQGHEQYF.

The chain joins TRBV5-1 to TRBJ1-2; unclear D gene. In germline, CDR1 is SGHRS, CDR2 YFSETQ. This CDR3 region has 11 residues. The V gene lost 0 bases and the J gene lost 7 bases, with 4 bases spanning the gap. DNA of the CDR3: TGCGCCAGCAGCTTGGATGGTGGCTACACCTTC. It encodes CASSLDGGYTF.

This clone has just one count. Other DNA sequences in this specimen translate into the identical CDR3. The rearrangement uses TRBV6-1 and TRBJ2-3; the match to TRBD1 covers 9 bases. This CDR3 comprises 15 residues. Per the germline V gene, CDR1 is MNHNS and CDR2 is SASEGT. V was clipped by 3 bases and J by 2 bases; unmatched bases: 3. CDR3 protein: CASSEGTGHTDTQYF. The CDR3 DNA sequence: TGTGCCAGCAGTGAGGGGACAGGGCACACAGATACGCAGTATTTT.

The rearrangement uses TRBV7-5 and TRBJ2-7; the DNA was not used to check the table's D call, TRBD2. TRBV7-5 is a listed pseudogene. The CDR3 is 17 amino acids. CDR3: CVRSLSGLYPVSYEQYF. The CDR3 nucleotides are TGTGTCAGAAGCTTATCGGGACTCTACCCGGTCTCCTACGAGCAGTACTTC.

This clone was observed once. The genes are TRBV25-1 and TRBJ2-5; D gene ambiguous. The J call is doubtful: the DNA matches TRBJ2-7 better. The CDR3 extends over 14 amino acids. CDR1 is MGHDK, CDR2 SYGVNS, per germline. CDR3 sequence: CASSDGREPNEQYF. The DNA for the CDR3 is TGTGCCAGCAGTGACGGCAGAGAACCTAACGAGCAGTACTTC.

This clone was seen once. The chain couples TRBV6-4 to TRBJ1-3; no definite D call. CDR3 length equals 13 residues. Germline CDR1 MRHNA, CDR2 SNTAGT. The V end lost 3 bases, the J end lost 4 bases, and 7 bases lay between the germline ends. This CDR3 is CASSDRAGNTIYF. The CDR3 DNA is TGTGCCAGCAGTGATCGGGCGGGAAACACCATATATTTT.

The chain couples TRBV6-1 to TRBJ2-5, with D hard to call. Germline V CDR1 and CDR2: MNHNS, SASEGT. The CDR3 spans 14 residues. Trimming removed 6 bases from V and 2 bases from J, with 13 bases in between. CDR3 in DNA: TGTGCCAGCAGCCCTAGACTTCTGCAAGAGACCCAGTACTTC. As protein: CASSPRLLQETQYF.

The gene calls are TRBV19 and TRBJ2-7; 9 bases are shared with TRBD1. CDR3 size: 14 residues. The germline gives CDR1 LNHDA, CDR2 SQIVND (reference sequence). The J segment lost 1 base and the V segment lost 3 bases, leaving 1 base of the junction unmatched. The CDR3 reads CASSIGTGSYEQYF. The DNA for the CDR3 is TGTGCCAGTAGTATCGGGACAGGGTCCTACGAGCAGTACTTC.

The chain employs TRBV15 and TRBJ1-3; no reliable D call. The CDR3 is made up of 15 amino acids. Germline lookup yields CDR1 LNHNV and CDR2 YYDKDF (reference sequence). Deletions cut 0 bases from V and 1 base from J, with 7 bases between. For the CDR3, the DNA is TGTGCCACCAGCAGAGATGAGGCGTCTGGAAACACCATATATTTT. Translated, it gives CATSRDEASGNTIYF.

This clone was observed once. The chain couples TRBV5-1 to TRBJ2-2; D could derive from TRBD1 or TRBD2 (6 bases each). The CDR3 has 15 amino acids. Looked up from germline, CDR1 is SGHRS and CDR2 is YFSETQ. Trimming shortened V by 4 bases and J by 6 bases, and 16 bases separated the two germline ends. This chain's CDR3 is CASSLDGGYAGELFF. DNA for the CDR3: TGCGCCAGCAGCCTTGACGGGGGCTACGCCGGGGAGCTGTTTTTT.

This chain links TRBV19 with TRBJ1-4; weak D call: TRBD1 (6 bases). The CDR3 runs to 17 residues. V lost 5 bases, J lost 3 bases, and 19 bases lay in between. Germline V lookup: CDR1 LNHDA, CDR2 SQIVND (reference sequence). The CDR3 DNA reads as TGTGCCAGTAGTCCACAACGGTGGGGGCTGGCTAATGAAAAACTGTTTTTT. This codes for CASSPQRWGLANEKLFF. The variable domain in full, with the rest retrieved from reference TRBV19 and TRBJ1-4, is DGGITQSPKYLFRKEGQNVTLSCEQNLNHDAMYWYRQDPGQGLRLIYYSQIVNDFQKGDIAEGYSVSREKKESFPLTVTSAQKNPTAFYLCASSPQRWGLANEKLFFGSGTQLSVL.

The chain couples TRBV19 to TRBJ1-6; the D gene is possibly TRBD1 (5 bases). CDR3 size: 15 residues. Trimming shortened V by 7 bases and J by 6 bases, and 16 bases separated the two germline ends. Germline V lookup: CDR1 LNHDA, CDR2 SQIVND (reference sequence). The CDR3 is CASKGTSWGNSPLHF. For the CDR3, the DNA is TGTGCCAGTAAGGGGACGTCGTGGGGTAATTCACCCCTCCACTTT.

The chain joins TRBV28 to TRBJ1-4; 8 positions agree with TRBD1. V shed 4 bases and J 4 bases; nucleotides not matched to a gene: 2. The CDR3 has 14 residues. Germline values: CDR1 MDHEN, CDR2 SYDVKM. The CDR3 nucleotides read TGTGCCAGCAGTTCAGGGGGCCTTAATGAAAAACTGTTTTTT. This translates into CASSSGGLNEKLFF.

The chain couples TRBV15 to TRBJ1-1; D is uncertain. The germline V gene has CDR1 LNHNV and CDR2 YYDKDF (reference sequence). Trimming removed 2 bases at V and 6 bases at J, with 16 bases between. This CDR3 comprises 15 residues. Here the CDR3 reads CATSRTGMGIAEAFF. CDR3 nucleotide sequence: TGTGCCACCAGCAGAACTGGGATGGGGATTGCTGAAGCTTTCTTT.

CDR3 protein: CATSRDRGSSNTEAFF. For the CDR3, the DNA is TGTGCCACCAGCAGAGATCGTGGCAGTTCGAACACTGAAGCTTTCTTT. The J gene is TRBJ1-1, the V gene TRBV15, with D unresolved. The CDR3 loop spans 16 amino acids. CDR1 is LNHNV, CDR2 YYDKDF, per germline (reference sequence). Trimming took off 0 bases at V and 1 base at J, with 12 bases between the two ends.

The chain combines TRBV7-7 with TRBJ2-5; 9 bases fit TRBD1. CDR1 is SSHAT, CDR2 FNYEAQ, per germline (reference sequence). Trimming cost V 1 base and J 1 base; bases outside gene matches: 4. This CDR3 has 16 amino acids. CDR3 bases: TGTGCCAGCAGCTTAGTAGGGGACAGGGCCCAAGAGACCCAGTACTTC. Translated: CASSLVGDRAQETQYF.

The chain has TRBV2 and TRBJ2-2; tentative D call: TRBD1 (5 bases). V lost 7 bases and J 4 bases, leaving 7 bases between the germline ends. Germline V gene sequence: CDR1 SNHLY, CDR2 FYNNEI. The CDR3 spans 12 residues. The CDR3 DNA follows: TGTGCCAGCACCGACAGCACCGGGGAGCTGTTTTTT. Translating it yields CASTDSTGELFF.

V gene TRBV10-3 combines with J gene TRBJ2-7; 9 bases agree with TRBD1. This CDR3 is built from 11 residues. Germline lookup yields CDR1 ENHRY and CDR2 SYGVKD. Unmatched junction bases numbered 5, after V lost 11 bases and J lost 6 bases. The CDR3 nucleotides are TGTGCCGCAGGGACAGGGCCCGAGCAGTACTTC. Translating gives CAAGTGPEQYF.

With regard to this clone: Within the sample, other DNA sequences also encode this same CDR3. The chain uses TRBV7-3 and TRBJ2-1; D gene uncertain. This CDR3 spans 11 amino acids. Germline CDR1 and CDR2: SGHTA and FQGTGA. The V gene lost 0 bases and the J gene lost 6 bases, with 0 bases spanning the gap. CDR3 coding DNA: TGTGCCAGCAGCTTAACCAATGAGCAGTTCTTC. Translating it yields CASSLTNEQFF.

V gene TRBV7-8 combines with J gene TRBJ2-3, with 8 nucleotides matching TRBD1. The CDR3 is 14 amino acids. Losses at the gene ends were 10 bases for V and 1 base for J; bases not matched to a gene: 7. Germline-derived CDR1 and CDR2 are SGHVS and FQNEAQ. This chain's CDR3 is CATTDRGGTDTQYF. For the CDR3, the DNA is TGTGCCACCACAGACAGGGGAGGCACAGATACGCAGTATTTT.

This rearrangement joins TRBV7-9 to TRBJ1-3; 7 nucleotides line up with TRBD1. V shed 0 bases and J 0 bases; nucleotides not matched to a gene: 8. Germline V lookup: CDR1 SEHNR, CDR2 FQNEAQ (reference sequence). The CDR3 runs to 18 residues. The DNA of the CDR3 is TGTGCCAGCAGCTTAGCGAAGACAGGGTTGAGCTCTGGAAACACCATATATTTT. It codes for CASSLAKTGLSSGNTIYF.

CDR3 DNA sequence: TGTGCCTGGTATACAGGGGTATCCGGCTACACCTTC. Encoded protein: CAWYTGVSGYTF. The chain couples TRBV30 to TRBJ1-2, with 7 bases aligning to TRBD1. The CDR3 is made up of 12 amino acids. The ends lost 5 bases at V and 8 bases at J; junction bases unmatched: 8. CDR1 is GTSNPN, CDR2 SVGIG, per germline (reference sequence).

The chain links TRBV14 to TRBJ1-2; D is perhaps TRBD1 (5 bases). The CDR3 extends over 15 amino acids. From germline, CDR1 is SGHDN and CDR2 FVKESK. Trimming took 1 base from V and 3 from J, leaving 12 bases between them. The CDR3 DNA follows: TGTGCCAGCAGCCAAGTGAAGGGGAGTTACTATGGCTACACCTTC. This translates into CASSQVKGSYYGYTF.

V and J are TRBV6-7 and TRBJ1-2; 9 nucleotides align to TRBD1. TRBV6-7 counts as an open reading frame of uncertain function. This CDR3 spans 13 amino acids. Trimming took 9 bases from V and 4 from J; bases not matched to a gene: 6. CDR3 residues: CARPRQGVYGYTF. The DNA for the CDR3 is TGTGCCAGACCCAGACAGGGGGTCTATGGCTACACCTTC.